The clone carrying this T cell receptor (beta chain) has more than one count but fewer than ten. This specimen comes from a study of blood T cell repertoires in COVID-19. About the research overall: From the United States, Italy and Spain came samples of acute and convalescent COVID-19. PBMCs, B-cell-depleted T cells, or T cells provided the cDNA or gDNA that made up the material.

Per the study methods: Amplified reference gene primers provided the basis for estimating nucleated cell counts. Only in-frame clones appear in the TCRdb table, and some are missing; sequencing was by immunoSEQ multiplex PCR. The DNA gave D and trimming, while V, J and clone size come from that table. The sample lists 120,000 or so clones, 85% seen once, with roughly 30% in the top ten. The sample consisted of peripheral blood. This sequence was found in a woman older than 75 with acute or convalescent COVID-19.

DNA of the CDR3: TGTGCCAGCGGGGGGGCGCGGGGATCACCCCTCCACTTT. This encodes CASGGARGSPLHF. The gene calls are TRBV3-1 (or the pseudogene TRBV3-2) and TRBJ1-6, with D tentatively TRBD1 (6 bases). This CDR3 spans 13 amino acids. Germline loops: CDR1 LGHDT, CDR2 YNNKEL (reference sequence). Trimming shortened V by 8 bases and J by 10 bases, and 15 bases separated the two germline ends.